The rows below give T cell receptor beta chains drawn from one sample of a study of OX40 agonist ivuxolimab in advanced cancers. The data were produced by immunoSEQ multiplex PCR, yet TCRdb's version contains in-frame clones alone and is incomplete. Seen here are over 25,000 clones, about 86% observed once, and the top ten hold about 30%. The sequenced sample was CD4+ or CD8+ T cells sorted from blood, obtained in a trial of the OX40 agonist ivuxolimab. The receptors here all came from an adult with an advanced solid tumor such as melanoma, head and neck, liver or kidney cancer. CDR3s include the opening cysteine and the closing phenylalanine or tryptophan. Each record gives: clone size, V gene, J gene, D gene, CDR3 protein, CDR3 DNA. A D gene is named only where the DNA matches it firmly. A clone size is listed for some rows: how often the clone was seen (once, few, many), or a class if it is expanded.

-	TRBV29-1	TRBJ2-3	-	CSVEEARVTSTDTQYF	TGCAGCGTTGAAGAGGCCCGGGTCACTAGCACAGATACGCAGTATTTT
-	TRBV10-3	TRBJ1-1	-	CAISEPEISRGLGWRDEAFF	TGTGCCATCAGTGAGCCCGAGATTTCCCGGGGTCTGGGTTGGAGGGATGAAGCTTTCTTT
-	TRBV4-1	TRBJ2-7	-	CASSQVYRSHSEQYF	TGCGCCAGCAGCCAAGTTTACAGATCCCATAGCGAGCAGTACTTC
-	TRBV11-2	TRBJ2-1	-	CASSLMEDSYNEQFF	TGTGCCAGCAGCTTAATGGAGGACTCCTACAATGAGCAGTTCTTC
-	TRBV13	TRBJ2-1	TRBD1	CASSYPRDRVNEQFF	TGTGCCAGCAGCTACCCCCGGGACAGGGTCAATGAGCAGTTCTTC
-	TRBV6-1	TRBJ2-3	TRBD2	CASSETPGLVSTDTQYF	TGTGCCAGCAGTGAGACGCCGGGACTAGTTAGCACAGATACGCAGTATTTT
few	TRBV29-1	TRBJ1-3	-	CSVVELGSGNTIYF	TGCAGCGTGGTTGAGCTGGGCTCTGGAAACACCATATATTTT
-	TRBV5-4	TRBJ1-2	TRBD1	CASVEHRDRINGYTF	TGTGCCAGCGTCGAACACCGGGACAGGATTAATGGCTACACCTTC
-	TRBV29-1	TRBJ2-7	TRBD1	CSVETTGVDYEQYF	TGCAGCGTTGAGACGACAGGGGTAGACTACGAGCAGTACTTC
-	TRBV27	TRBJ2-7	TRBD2	CASSSTSTEYEQYF	TGTGCCAGCAGTTCGACTAGCACTGAGTACGAGCAGTACTTC
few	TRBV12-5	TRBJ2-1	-	CASGSTSGDEQFF	TGTGCTAGTGGCTCTACGTCGGGAGATGAGCAGTTCTTC
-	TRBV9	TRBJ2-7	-	CASSVASGGTYEQYF	TGTGCCAGCAGCGTAGCGTCAGGGGGGACCTACGAGCAGTACTTC
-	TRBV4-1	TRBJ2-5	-	CASSQGLGETQYF	TGCGCCAGCAGCCAAGGTCTAGGGGAGACCCAGTACTTC
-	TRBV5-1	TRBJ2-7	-	CASSLAPDYEQYF	TGCGCCAGCAGCTTGGCGCCGGATTACGAGCAGTACTTC
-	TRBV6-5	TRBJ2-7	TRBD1	CASSYSNRGHGEQYF	TGTGCCAGCAGTTACTCGAACAGGGGGCATGGGGAGCAGTACTTC
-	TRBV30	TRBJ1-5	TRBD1	CAWSTGTDNQPQHF	TGTGCCTGGAGTACCGGGACAGACAATCAGCCCCAGCATTTT
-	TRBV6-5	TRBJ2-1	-	CASALDYNEQFF	TGTGCCAGCGCTTTAGACTACAATGAGCAGTTCTTC
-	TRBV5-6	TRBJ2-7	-	CASSLGFSYEQYF	TGTGCCAGCAGCTTGGGGTTCAGTTACGAGCAGTACTTC
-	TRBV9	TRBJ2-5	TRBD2	CASSPLAGGGEETQYF	TGTGCCAGCAGCCCCTTAGCGGGAGGGGGGGAAGAGACCCAGTACTTC
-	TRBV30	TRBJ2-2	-	CALDMDGVNGELFF	TGTGCCTTGGATATGGATGGAGTTAACGGGGAGCTGTTTTTT
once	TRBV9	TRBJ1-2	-	CASSVGAGAYGYTF	TGTGCCAGCAGCGTAGGGGCAGGGGCCTATGGCTACACCTTC
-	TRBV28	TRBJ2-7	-	CASSFGGEQYF	TGTGCCAGCAGTTTTGGGGGCGAGCAGTACTTC
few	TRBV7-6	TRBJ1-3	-	CASSLATSGNTIYF	TGTGCCAGCAGCTTAGCGACTAGTGGAAACACCATATATTTT
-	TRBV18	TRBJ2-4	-	CASSLTPPDRLAKNIQYF	TGTGCCAGCTCACTAACACCTCCAGATCGACTAGCCAAAAACATTCAGTACTTC
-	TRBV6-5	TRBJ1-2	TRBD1	CASSSLDRGYGYTF	TGTGCCAGCAGTTCTCTGGACAGGGGCTATGGCTACACCTTC
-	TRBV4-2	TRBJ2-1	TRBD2	CASSQSGTSWGNEQFF	TGTGCCAGCAGCCAATCCGGGACTAGCTGGGGCAATGAGCAGTTCTTC
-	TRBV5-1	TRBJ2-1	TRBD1	CASSPTGTGYNEQFF	TGCGCCAGCAGCCCAACCGGGACAGGCTACAATGAGCAGTTCTTC
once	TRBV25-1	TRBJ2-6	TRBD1	CATRGQGPSGANVLTF	TGTGCCACCAGGGGGCAGGGGCCCTCTGGGGCCAACGTCCTGACTTTC
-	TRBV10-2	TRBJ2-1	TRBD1	CASWDRGYNEQFF	TGCGCCAGCTGGGACAGGGGCTACAATGAGCAGTTCTTC
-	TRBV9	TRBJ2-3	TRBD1	CASSVGTGGGTDTQYF	TGTGCCAGCAGCGTGGGGACAGGGGGCGGCACAGATACGCAGTATTTT
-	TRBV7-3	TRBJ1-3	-	CASSLGSGNTIYF	TGTGCCAGCAGTCTTGGGTCTGGAAACACCATATATTTT
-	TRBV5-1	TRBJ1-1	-	CASSFQGFMNTEAFF	TGCGCCAGCAGCTTCCAGGGTTTCATGAACACTGAAGCTTTCTTT
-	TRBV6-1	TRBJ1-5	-	CASSESPASSQPQHF	TGTGCCAGCAGTGAATCTCCAGCCTCCAGTCAGCCCCAGCATTTT
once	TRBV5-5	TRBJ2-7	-	CASSLGQAQSNF	TGTGCCAGCAGCTTGGGGCAGGCTCAATCGAACTTC
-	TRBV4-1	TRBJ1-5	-	CASSQVSGSNQPQHF	TGCGCCAGCAGCCAAGTGTCAGGAAGCAATCAGCCCCAGCATTTT
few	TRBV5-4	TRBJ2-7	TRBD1	CASSAQGQGYYEQYF	TGTGCCAGCAGCGCGCAGGGACAGGGGTACTACGAGCAGTACTTC
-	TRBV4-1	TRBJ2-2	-	CASSQDPIVWTGELFF	TGCGCCAGCAGCCAAGACCCTATAGTCTGGACCGGGGAGCTGTTTTTT
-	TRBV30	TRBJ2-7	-	CAWSKGHTSSYEQYF	TGTGCCTGGAGTAAGGGACACACGAGCTCCTACGAGCAGTACTTC
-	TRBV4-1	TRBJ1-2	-	CASSQVEGSYYGYTF	TGCGCCAGCAGCCAAGTGGAGGGATCCTACTATGGCTACACCTTC
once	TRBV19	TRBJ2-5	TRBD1	CASSIGTGSQETQYF	TGTGCCAGTAGTATTGGGACAGGATCACAAGAGACCCAGTACTTC
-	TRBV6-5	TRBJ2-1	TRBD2	CASSYSASGYNEQFF	TGTGCCAGCAGTTACTCCGCTAGCGGTTACAATGAGCAGTTCTTC
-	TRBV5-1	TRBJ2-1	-	CASSLAWGNEQFF	TGCGCCAGCAGCTTGGCCTGGGGCAATGAGCAGTTCTTC
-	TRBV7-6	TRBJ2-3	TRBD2	CASSLGLAGLWDTQYF	TGTGCCAGCAGCTTAGGACTAGCGGGGTTATGGGATACGCAGTATTTT
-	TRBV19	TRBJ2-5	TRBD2	CASSQRLAGIGETQYF	TGTGCCAGTAGCCAACGACTAGCGGGGATAGGAGAGACCCAGTACTTC
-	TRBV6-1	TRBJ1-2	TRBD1	CASSNRGIYGYTF	TGTGCCAGCAGTAACAGGGGGATCTATGGCTACACCTTC
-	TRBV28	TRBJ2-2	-	CASSLIRGTGELFF	TGTGCCAGCAGTCTTATCCGGGGGACCGGGGAGCTGTTTTTT
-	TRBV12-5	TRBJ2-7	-	CASGLLVAGELPYEQYF	TGTGCTAGTGGACTATTAGTTGCGGGTGAGCTCCCCTACGAGCAGTACTTC
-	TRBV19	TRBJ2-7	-	CASSIDGRSYEQYF	TGTGCCAGTAGTATAGATGGCAGGAGCTACGAGCAGTACTTC